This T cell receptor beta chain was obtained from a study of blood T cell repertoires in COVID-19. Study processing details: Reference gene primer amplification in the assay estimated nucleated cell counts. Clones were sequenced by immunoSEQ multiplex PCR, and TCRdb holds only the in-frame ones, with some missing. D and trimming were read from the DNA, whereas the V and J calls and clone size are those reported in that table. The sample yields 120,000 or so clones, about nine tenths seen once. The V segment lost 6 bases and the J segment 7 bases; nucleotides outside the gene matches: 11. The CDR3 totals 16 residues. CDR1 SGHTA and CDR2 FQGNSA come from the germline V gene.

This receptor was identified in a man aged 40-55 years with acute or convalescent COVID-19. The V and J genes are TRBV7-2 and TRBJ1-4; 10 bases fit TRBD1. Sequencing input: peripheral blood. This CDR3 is CASSRSGTGVLEKLFF. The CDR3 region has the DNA TGTGCCAGCAGTCGTTCCGGGACAGGGGTACTTGAAAAACTGTTTTTT.